This T cell receptor (beta chain) was sequenced in a study of blood T cell repertoires in COVID-19. Study in general: Nucleic acid was either cDNA or gDNA, and it came from T cells, B-cell-depleted T cells, or PBMCs.

Germline V gives CDR1 SGHTA, CDR2 FQGTGA. V lost 5 bases to trimming and J lost 1 base; unmatched junction nucleotides: 9. This CDR3 is built from 18 residues. Across fewer than 25 US areas, participants ranged in age from about 18 to 90 years. Participants reported their clinical history, and cohort assignment relied on those reports. Authors' methods: It was from reference gene primer amplification that nucleated cell counts were estimated. Here immunoSEQ multiplex PCR was the method, and the copy in TCRdb shows in-frame clones only, minus some. From that table come the V and J calls and clone size; the DNA was used to work out D and trimming. The table includes 230,000 or so clones, 85% to 90% detected once.

The J gene is TRBJ2-3, the V gene TRBV7-3; 13 bases match TRBD2. Sequenced input: PBMCs or T cells enriched from blood (not recorded which). The sequence derives from a woman between 50 and 59 years old with acute COVID-19. This chain's CDR3 is CASSRLAGGGGGTDTQYF. CDR3 bases: TGTGCCAGCAGCAGACTAGCGGGAGGCGGAGGGGGCACAGATACGCAGTATTTT.